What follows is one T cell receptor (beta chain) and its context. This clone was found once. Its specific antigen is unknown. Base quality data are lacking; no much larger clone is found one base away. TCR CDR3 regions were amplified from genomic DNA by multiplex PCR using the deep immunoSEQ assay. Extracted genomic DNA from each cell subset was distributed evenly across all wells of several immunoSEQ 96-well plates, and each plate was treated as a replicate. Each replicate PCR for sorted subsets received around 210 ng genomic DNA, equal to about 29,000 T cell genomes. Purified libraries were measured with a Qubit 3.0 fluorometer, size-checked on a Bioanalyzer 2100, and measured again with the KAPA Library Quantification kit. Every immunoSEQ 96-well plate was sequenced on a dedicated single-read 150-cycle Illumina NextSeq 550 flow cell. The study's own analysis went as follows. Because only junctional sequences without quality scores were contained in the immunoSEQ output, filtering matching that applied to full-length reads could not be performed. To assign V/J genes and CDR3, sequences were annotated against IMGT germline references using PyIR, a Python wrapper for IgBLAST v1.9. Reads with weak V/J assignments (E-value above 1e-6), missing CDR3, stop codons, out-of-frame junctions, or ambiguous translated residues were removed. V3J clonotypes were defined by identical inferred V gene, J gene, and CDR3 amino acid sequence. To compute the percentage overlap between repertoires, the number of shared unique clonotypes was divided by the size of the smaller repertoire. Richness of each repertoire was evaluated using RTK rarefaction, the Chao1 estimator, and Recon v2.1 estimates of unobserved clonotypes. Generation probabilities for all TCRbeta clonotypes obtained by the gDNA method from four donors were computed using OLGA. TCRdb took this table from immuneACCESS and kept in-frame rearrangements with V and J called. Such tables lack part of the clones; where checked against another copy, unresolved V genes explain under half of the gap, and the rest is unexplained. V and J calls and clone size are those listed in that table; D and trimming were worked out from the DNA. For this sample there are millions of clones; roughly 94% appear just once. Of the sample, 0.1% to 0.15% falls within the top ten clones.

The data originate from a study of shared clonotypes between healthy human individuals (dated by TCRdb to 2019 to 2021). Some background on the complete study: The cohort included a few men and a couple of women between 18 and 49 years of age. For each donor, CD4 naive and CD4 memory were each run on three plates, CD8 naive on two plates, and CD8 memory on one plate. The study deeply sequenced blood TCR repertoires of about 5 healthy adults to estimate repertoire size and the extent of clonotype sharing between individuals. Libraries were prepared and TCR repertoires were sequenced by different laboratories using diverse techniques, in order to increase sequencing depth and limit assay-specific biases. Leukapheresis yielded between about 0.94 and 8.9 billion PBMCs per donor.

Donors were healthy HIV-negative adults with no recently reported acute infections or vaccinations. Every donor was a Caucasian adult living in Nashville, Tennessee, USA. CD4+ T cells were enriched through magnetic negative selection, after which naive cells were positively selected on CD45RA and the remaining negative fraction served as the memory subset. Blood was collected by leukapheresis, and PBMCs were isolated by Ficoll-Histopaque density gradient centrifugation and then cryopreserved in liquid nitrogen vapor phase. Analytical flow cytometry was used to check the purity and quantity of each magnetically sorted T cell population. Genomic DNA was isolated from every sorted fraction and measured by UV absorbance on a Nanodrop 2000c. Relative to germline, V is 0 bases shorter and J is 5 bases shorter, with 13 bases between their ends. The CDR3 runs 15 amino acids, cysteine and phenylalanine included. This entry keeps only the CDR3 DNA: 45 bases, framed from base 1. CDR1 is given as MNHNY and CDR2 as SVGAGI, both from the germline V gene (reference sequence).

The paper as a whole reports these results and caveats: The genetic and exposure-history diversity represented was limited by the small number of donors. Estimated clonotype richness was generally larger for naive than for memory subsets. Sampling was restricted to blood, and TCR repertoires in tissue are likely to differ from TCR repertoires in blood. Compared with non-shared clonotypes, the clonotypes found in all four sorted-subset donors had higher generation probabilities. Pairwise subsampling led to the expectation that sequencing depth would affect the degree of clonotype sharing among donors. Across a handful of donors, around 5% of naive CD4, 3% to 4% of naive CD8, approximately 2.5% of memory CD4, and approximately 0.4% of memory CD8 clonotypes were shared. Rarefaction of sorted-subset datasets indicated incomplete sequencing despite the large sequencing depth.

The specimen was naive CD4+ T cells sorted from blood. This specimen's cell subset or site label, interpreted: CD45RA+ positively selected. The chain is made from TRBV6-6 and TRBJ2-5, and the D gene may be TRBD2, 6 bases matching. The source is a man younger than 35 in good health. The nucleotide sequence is TGTGCCAGCAGTTACTCGATGGGGGGTCGGGAGACCCAGTACTTC. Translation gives CASSYSMGGRETQYF.